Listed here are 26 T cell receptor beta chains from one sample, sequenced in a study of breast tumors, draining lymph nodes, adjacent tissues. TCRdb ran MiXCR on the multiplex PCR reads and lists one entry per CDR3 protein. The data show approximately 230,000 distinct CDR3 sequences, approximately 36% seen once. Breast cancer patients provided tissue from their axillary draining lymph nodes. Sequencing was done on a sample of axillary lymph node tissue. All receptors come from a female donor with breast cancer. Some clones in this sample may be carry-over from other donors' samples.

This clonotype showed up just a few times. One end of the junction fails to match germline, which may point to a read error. Here the CDR3 reads CSALLDRSEPFF. The CDR3 bases are TGCAGTGCTCTACTAGACAGGTCCGAGCCGTTCTTC. V usage is TRBV20-1 and J usage is TRBJ2-1, with D possibly matching TRBD1 (6 bases). Germline CDR1 DFQATT, CDR2 SNEGSKA (reference sequence). This CDR3 region has 12 residues.

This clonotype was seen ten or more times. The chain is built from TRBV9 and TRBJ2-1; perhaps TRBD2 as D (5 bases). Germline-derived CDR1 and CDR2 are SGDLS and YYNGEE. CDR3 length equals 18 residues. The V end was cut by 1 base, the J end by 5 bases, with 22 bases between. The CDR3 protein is CASSVTPPLAGVDNEQFF. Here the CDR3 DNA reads TGTGCCAGCAGCGTAACCCCCCCTTTGGCGGGCGTAGACAATGAGCAGTTCTTC.

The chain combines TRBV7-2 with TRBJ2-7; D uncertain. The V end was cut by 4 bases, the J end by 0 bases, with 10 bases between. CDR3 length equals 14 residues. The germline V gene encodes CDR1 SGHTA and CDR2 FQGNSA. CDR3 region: CASSSIGFSYEQYF. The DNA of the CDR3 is TGTGCCAGCAGCTCAATTGGGTTCTCCTACGAGCAGTACTTC. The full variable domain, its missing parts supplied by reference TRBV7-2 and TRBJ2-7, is GAGVSQSPSNKVTEKGKDVELRCDPISGHTALYWYRQSLGQGLEFLIYFQGNSAPDKSGLPSDRFSAERTGGSVSTLTIQRTQQEDSAVYLCASSSIGFSYEQYFGPGTRLTVT.

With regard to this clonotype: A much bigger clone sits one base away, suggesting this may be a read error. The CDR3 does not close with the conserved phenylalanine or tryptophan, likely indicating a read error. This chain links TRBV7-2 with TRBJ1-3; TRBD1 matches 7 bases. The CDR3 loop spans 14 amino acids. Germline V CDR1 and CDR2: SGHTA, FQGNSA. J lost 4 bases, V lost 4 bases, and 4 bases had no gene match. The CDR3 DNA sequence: TGTGCCAGCAGCTCATACAGGGGAGGAAACACCATATATCTT. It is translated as CASSSYRGGNTIYL.

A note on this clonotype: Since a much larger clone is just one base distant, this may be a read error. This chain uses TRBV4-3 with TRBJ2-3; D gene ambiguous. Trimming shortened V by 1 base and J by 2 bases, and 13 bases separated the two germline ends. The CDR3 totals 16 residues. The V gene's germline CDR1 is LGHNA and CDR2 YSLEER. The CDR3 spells CASSQGGGGSTDTQYF. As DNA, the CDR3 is TGCGCCAGCAGCCAAGGTGGCGGCGGTTCCACAGATACGCAGTATTTT.

CDR3 loop: CSARPIAGGGGYTF. CDR3 sequence (DNA): TGCAGTGCTAGACCCATAGCGGGAGGGGGTGGCTACACCTTC. This chain connects TRBV20-1 to TRBJ1-2, with TRBD1 as a possible D gene (6 bases). CDR3 length equals 14 residues. Germline lookup yields CDR1 DFQATT and CDR2 SNEGSKA (reference sequence). Trimming shortened V by 2 bases and J by 7 bases, and 17 bases separated the two germline ends.

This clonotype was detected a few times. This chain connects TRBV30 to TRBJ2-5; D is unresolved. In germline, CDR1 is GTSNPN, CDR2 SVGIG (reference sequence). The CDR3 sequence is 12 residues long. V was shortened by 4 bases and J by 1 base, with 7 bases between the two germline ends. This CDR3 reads CAWKGSQETQYF. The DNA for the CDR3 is TGTGCCTGGAAGGGTTCCCAAGAGACCCAGTACTTC.

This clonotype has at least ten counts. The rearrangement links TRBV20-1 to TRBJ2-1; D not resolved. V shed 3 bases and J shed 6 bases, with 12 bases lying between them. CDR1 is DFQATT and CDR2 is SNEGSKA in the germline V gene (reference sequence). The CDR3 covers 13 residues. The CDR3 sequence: CSASLQNLNEQFF. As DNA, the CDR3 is TGCAGTGCTAGCCTCCAGAACCTCAATGAGCAGTTCTTC.

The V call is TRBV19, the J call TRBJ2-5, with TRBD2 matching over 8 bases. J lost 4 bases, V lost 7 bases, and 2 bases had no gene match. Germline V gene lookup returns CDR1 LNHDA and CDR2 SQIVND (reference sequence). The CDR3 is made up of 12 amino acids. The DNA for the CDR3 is TGTGCCAGTACCCTAGCGGGAGAGACCCAGTACTTC. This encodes CASTLAGETQYF.

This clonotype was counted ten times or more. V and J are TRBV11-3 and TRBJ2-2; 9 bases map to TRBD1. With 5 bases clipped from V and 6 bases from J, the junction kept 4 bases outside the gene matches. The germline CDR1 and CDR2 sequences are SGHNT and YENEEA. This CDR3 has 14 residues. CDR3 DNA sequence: TGTGCCAGCAGCCCAGACAGGGGGGCCGGGGAGCTGTTTTTT. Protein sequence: CASSPDRGAGELFF.

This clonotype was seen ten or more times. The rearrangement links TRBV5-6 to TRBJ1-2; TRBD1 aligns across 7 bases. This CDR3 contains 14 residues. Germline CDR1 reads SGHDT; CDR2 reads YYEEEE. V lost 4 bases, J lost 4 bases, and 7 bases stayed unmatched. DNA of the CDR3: TGTGCCAGCAGCCTAGAACAGGGGATCTATGGCTACACCTTC. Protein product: CASSLEQGIYGYTF.

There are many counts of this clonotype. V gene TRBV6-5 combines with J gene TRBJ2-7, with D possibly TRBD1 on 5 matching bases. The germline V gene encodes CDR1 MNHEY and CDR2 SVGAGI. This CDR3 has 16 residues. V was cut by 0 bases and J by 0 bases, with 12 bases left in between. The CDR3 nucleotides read TGTGCCAGCAGTTACTCTTTCCCAGACAGCTCCTACGAGCAGTACTTC. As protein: CASSYSFPDSSYEQYF.

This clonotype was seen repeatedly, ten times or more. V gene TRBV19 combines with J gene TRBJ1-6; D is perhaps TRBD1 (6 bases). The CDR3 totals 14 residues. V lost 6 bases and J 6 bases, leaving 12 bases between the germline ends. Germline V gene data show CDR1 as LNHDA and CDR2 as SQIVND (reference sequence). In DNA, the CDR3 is TGTGCCAGTAGGCACAGGGCGGGTAATTCACCCCTCCACTTT. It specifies CASRHRAGNSPLHF.

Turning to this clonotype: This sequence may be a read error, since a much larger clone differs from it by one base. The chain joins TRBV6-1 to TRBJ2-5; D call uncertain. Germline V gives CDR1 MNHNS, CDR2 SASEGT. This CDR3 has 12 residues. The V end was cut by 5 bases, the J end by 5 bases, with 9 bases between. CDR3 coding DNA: TGTGCCAGCAGTCAAGTCCGGGAGACCCAGTACTTC. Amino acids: CASSQVRETQYF.

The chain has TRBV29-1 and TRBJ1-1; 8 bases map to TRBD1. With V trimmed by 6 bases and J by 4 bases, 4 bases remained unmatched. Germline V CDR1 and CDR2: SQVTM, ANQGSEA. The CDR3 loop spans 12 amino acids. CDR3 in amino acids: CSVADRVTEAFF. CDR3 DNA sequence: TGCAGCGTAGCGGACAGGGTCACTGAAGCTTTCTTT.

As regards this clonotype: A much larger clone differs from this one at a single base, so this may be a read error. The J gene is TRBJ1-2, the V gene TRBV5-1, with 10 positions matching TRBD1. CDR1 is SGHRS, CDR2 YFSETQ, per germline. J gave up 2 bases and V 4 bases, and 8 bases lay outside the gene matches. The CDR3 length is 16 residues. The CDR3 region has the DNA TGCGCCAGCAGCCCGAGACAGGGGGCATTCAACTATGGCTACACCTTC. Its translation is CASSPRQGAFNYGYTF.

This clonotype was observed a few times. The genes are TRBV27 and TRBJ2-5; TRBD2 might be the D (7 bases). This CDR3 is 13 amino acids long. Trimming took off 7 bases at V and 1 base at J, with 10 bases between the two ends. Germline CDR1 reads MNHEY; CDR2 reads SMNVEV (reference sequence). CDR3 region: CASTGGLQETQYF. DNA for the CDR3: TGTGCCAGCACCGGGGGGCTCCAAGAGACCCAGTACTTC.

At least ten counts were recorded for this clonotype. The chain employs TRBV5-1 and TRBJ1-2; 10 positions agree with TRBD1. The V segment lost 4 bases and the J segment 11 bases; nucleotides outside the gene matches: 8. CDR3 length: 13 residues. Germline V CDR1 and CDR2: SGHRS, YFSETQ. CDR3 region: CASSRPGQGIYTF. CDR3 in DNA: TGCGCCAGCAGCAGACCGGGACAGGGGATTTACACCTTC.

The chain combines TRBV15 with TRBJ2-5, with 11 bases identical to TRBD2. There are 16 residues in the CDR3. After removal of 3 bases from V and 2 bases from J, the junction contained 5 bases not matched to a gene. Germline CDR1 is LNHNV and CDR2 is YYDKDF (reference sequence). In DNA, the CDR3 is TGTGCCACCAGCAGGGGAAGACTAGCGGGGCAAGAGACCCAGTACTTC. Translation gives CATSRGRLAGQETQYF.

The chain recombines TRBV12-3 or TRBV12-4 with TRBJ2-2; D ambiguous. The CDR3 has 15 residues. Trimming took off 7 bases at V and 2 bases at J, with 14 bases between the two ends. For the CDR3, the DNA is TGTGCCAGCAAGGTCCGGGCACCAAACACCGGGGAGCTGTTTTTT. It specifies CASKVRAPNTGELFF.

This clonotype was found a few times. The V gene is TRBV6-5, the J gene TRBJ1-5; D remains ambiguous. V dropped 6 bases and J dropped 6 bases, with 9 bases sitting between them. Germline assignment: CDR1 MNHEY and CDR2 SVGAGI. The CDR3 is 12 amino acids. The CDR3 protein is CASRRLGQPQHF. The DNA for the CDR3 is TGTGCCAGCAGACGGTTGGGTCAGCCCCAGCATTTT.

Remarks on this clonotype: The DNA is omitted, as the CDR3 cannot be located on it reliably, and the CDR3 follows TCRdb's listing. This CDR3 reads CATICSASLPPSWEQYF. This chain links TRBV24-1 with TRBJ2-7; whether TRBD2, the table's D call, matches the DNA was not checked. Germline loops: CDR1 KGHDR, CDR2 SFDVKD. The CDR3 has 17 residues if both end residues are counted.

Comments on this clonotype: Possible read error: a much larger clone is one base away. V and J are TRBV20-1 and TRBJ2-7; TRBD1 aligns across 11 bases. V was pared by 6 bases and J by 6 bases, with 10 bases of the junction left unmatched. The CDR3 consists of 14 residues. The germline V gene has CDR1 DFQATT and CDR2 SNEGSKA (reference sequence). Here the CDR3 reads CSAARTGGSSEQYF. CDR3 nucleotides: TGCAGTGCAGCCCGGACAGGGGGCTCGTCCGAGCAGTACTTC.

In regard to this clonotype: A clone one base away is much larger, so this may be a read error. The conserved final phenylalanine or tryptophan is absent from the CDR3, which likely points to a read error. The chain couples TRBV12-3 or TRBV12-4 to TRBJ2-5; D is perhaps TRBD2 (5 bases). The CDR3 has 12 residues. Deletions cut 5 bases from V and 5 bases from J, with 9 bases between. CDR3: CASSDWEETQYL. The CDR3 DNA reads TGTGCCAGCAGTGATTGGGAGGAGACCCAGTACCTC.

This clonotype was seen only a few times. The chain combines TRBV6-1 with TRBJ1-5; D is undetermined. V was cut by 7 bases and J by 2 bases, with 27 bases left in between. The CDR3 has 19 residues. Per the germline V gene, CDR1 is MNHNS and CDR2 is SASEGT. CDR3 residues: CASNLRSAALTRGNQPQHF. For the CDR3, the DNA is TGTGCCAGCAACTTAAGGTCGGCAGCGTTGACGAGGGGCAATCAGCCCCAGCATTTT.

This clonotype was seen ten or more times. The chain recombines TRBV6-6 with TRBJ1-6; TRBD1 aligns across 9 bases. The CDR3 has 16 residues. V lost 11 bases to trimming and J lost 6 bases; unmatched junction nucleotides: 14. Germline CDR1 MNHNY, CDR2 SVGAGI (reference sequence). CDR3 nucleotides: TGTGCCTCCCGGAGGACAGGGGTTTCGGTTAATTCACCCCTCCACTTT. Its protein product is CASRRTGVSVNSPLHF.